What follows are 32 T cell receptor beta chains derived from one specimen sequenced in a study of identical twins. TCRdb re-called the 5' RACE reads through MiXCR, storing one row per CDR3 protein. The sample has under 400,000 distinct CDR3 sequences, around 9.7% seen once. The sample comprised naive T cells sorted from blood. The receptor source for this set is a woman aged 45-59 years in good health.

The chain is built from TRBV5-1 and TRBJ2-7, with D possibly TRBD1 on 5 matching bases. Germline-derived CDR1 and CDR2 are SGHRS and YFSETQ. This CDR3 spans 15 amino acids. Trimming left V 2 bases short and J 0 bases short, with 12 bases between. The CDR3 nucleotides read TGCGCCAGCAGCTTCGACTGGACACGCTCCTACGAGCAGTACTTC. Amino acids: CASSFDWTRSYEQYF. Looking up the rest from reference TRBV5-1 and TRBJ2-7 gives the full variable domain: KAGVTQTPRYLIKTRGQQVTLSCSPISGHRSVSWYQQTPGQGLQFLFEYFSETQRNKGNFPGRFSGRQFSNSRSEMNVSTLELGDSALYLCASSFDWTRSYEQYFGPGTRLTVT.

The V and J genes are TRBV4-2 and TRBJ2-3; weak D call: TRBD2 (5 bases). Germline-derived CDR1 and CDR2 are LGHNA and YNFKEQ. The V end lost 0 bases, the J end lost 2 bases, and 15 bases lay between the germline ends. CDR3 length equals 17 residues. CDR3 loop: CASSQDSLVGSTDTQYF. In nucleotides, the CDR3 is TGTGCCAGCAGCCAAGATTCACTAGTCGGATCCACAGATACGCAGTATTTT.

In its sample, this clonotype was seen many times. The rearrangement links TRBV5-1 to TRBJ1-3, with D possibly being TRBD1 (5 bases). The CDR3 has 15 amino acids. V lost 4 bases and J lost 1, with 12 bases in between. Per the germline V gene, CDR1 is SGHRS and CDR2 is YFSETQ. The CDR3 region has the DNA TGCGCCAGCAGCGTATCAGGGTCTTCTGGAAACACCATATATTTT. Translation: CASSVSGSSGNTIYF.

The chain links TRBV29-1 to TRBJ2-5, with 7 bases lining up with TRBD2. Trimming at V came to 4 bases and at J to 5 bases, leaving 10 bases not matched to a gene. The CDR3 covers 14 residues. Germline V gene lookup returns CDR1 SQVTM and CDR2 ANQGSEA. CDR3 bases: TGCAGCGTTGCCCGCGGGAGTAGAGGGGAGACCCAGTACTTC. This codes for CSVARGSRGETQYF.

V is TRBV19 and J is TRBJ1-5, with D possibly TRBD1 on 6 matching bases. Looked up from germline, CDR1 is LNHDA and CDR2 is SQIVND (reference sequence). The CDR3 length is 16 residues. The germline V and J ends were trimmed by 3 bases and 0 bases, with 12 bases remaining between them. CDR3 bases: TGTGCCAGTAGTATTGACAGGTCCAGTAGCAATCAGCCCCAGCATTTT. Its translation is CASSIDRSSSNQPQHF.

This clonotype was counted a few times. This rearrangement joins TRBV7-6 to TRBJ2-2; tentatively, D is TRBD2 (5 bases). The CDR3 loop spans 15 amino acids. CDR1 and CDR2 from the germline V gene are SGHVS and FNYEAQ. Trimming took off 1 base at V and 7 bases at J, with 13 bases between the two ends. The CDR3 spells CASSLVSERSGELFF. CDR3 bases: TGTGCCAGCAGCTTAGTGTCAGAGCGGAGCGGGGAGCTGTTTTTT.

There are a few counts of this clonotype. This chain joins TRBV11-1 and TRBJ2-1, with D unclear. The V and J ends lost 4 bases and 5 bases respectively, with 18 bases between them. Germline V CDR1 and CDR2: SGHAT, FQDESV (reference sequence). CDR3 length equals 16 residues. The CDR3 sequence: CASSSTAEAGHNEQFF. Here the CDR3 DNA reads TGTGCCAGCAGCTCCACCGCAGAGGCTGGACACAATGAGCAGTTCTTC.

The rearrangement uses TRBV12-5 and TRBJ2-5, with D unclear. The CDR3 runs to 11 residues. Germline V gene sequence: CDR1 LGHNT, CDR2 FRNRAP. The ends were cut back, 6 bases at V and 5 bases at J, with 7 bases in the middle. For the CDR3, the DNA is TGTGCTAGTGGATTGTCCGAGACCCAGTACTTC. It translates to CASGLSETQYF.

This clonotype has only a few counts. The genes are TRBV20-1 and TRBJ2-7, with D possibly TRBD1 on 6 matching bases. V gave up 5 bases and J gave up 11 bases, with 19 bases separating them. This CDR3 comprises 12 residues. Germline V gives CDR1 DFQATT, CDR2 SNEGSKA (reference sequence). The CDR3 sequence is CSARSPTGIEYF. DNA of the CDR3: TGCAGTGCTCGCAGCCCTACAGGGATCGAGTACTTC.

This clonotype was counted only a few times. This chain links TRBV9 with TRBJ2-1; TRBD1 or TRBD2 may be the D gene (6 bases each). The germline gives CDR1 SGDLS, CDR2 YYNGEE. The CDR3 has 15 residues. Trimming removed 4 bases at V and 5 bases at J, with 16 bases between. CDR3 sequence: CASSTLWGANNEQFF. CDR3 bases: TGTGCCAGCAGCACACTGTGGGGGGCAAACAATGAGCAGTTCTTC.

This chain joins TRBV6-1 and TRBJ2-7; TRBD2 matches at 7 bases. The trim removed 7 bases at V and 2 bases at J, leaving 14 bases unmatched. Germline CDR1 and CDR2: MNHNS and SASEGT. The CDR3 is made up of 16 amino acids. The DNA of the CDR3 is TGTGCCAGCATGGGTCTCGGGGCGGGAGACACCTACGAGCAGTACTTC. Amino acid sequence: CASMGLGAGDTYEQYF.

In its sample, this clonotype was seen a few times. The chain recombines TRBV2 with TRBJ2-7; D remains ambiguous. Trimming pared 6 bases from V and 11 bases from J, leaving 11 bases between. CDR3 size: 10 residues. From germline, CDR1 is SNHLY and CDR2 FYNNEI. Written as DNA, the CDR3 is TGTGCCAGCAGGGGTCCCCCGGAGTACTTC. Encoded protein: CASRGPPEYF.

This clonotype was counted at least ten times. CDR3 nucleotide sequence: TGCAGTGCTAGGAATGGGGATGAACCCTCCTACGAGCAGTACGTC. Translating gives CSARNGDEPSYEQYV. This chain joins TRBV20-1 and TRBJ2-7, with D hard to call. V lost 3 bases and J 0 bases, leaving 15 bases between the germline ends. The V gene's germline CDR1 is DFQATT and CDR2 SNEGSKA (reference sequence). CDR3 size: 15 residues.

The chain uses TRBV6-6 and TRBJ1-2; D is ambiguous. The CDR3 spans 15 residues. Trimming stripped 5 bases from V and 8 bases from J, with 21 bases between. The germline V gene encodes CDR1 MNHNY and CDR2 SVGAGI (reference sequence). The CDR3 sequence is CASSTFEGSSLGYTF. DNA of the CDR3: TGTGCCAGCAGTACCTTTGAAGGATCTTCACTCGGCTACACCTTC.

The table lists this clonotype with a few counts. V gene TRBV5-1 combines with J gene TRBJ1-1; the D gene is possibly TRBD1 (5 bases). The CDR3 runs 14 residues. The V and J ends lost 4 bases and 0 bases respectively, with 10 bases between them. Germline V gene lookup returns CDR1 SGHRS and CDR2 YFSETQ. In DNA form, the CDR3 reads TGCGCCAGCAGCGGGGACGGATTGAACACTGAAGCTTTCTTT. The encoded protein is CASSGDGLNTEAFF.

At least ten counts were recorded for this clonotype. The chain recombines TRBV7-6 with TRBJ2-1, with TRBD2 matching 8 bases. Trimming at V came to 1 base and at J to 8 bases, leaving 7 bases not matched to a gene. Germline V CDR1 and CDR2: SGHVS, FNYEAQ. This CDR3 spans 15 amino acids. The CDR3: CASSLDGTSMDEQFF. CDR3 DNA sequence: TGTGCCAGCAGCTTAGATGGGACTAGTATGGATGAGCAGTTCTTC.

This clonotype came up a few times. V gene TRBV29-1 combines with J gene TRBJ2-2; the D gene is possibly TRBD2 (5 bases). There are 13 residues in the CDR3. Germline-derived CDR1 and CDR2 are SQVTM and ANQGSEA. Trimming removed 6 bases from V and 2 bases from J, with 10 bases in between. For the CDR3, the DNA is TGCAGCGTCCCCGGACTTAACACCGGGGAGCTGTTTTTT. Protein sequence: CSVPGLNTGELFF.

This clonotype was recorded a few times. The V and J genes are TRBV6-5 and TRBJ1-6; 10 bases align to TRBD1. Germline loops: CDR1 MNHEY, CDR2 SVGAGI. J gave up 6 bases and V 6 bases, and 2 bases lay outside the gene matches. This CDR3 spans 14 amino acids. As DNA, the CDR3 is TGTGCCAGCAGGACAGGGGGCGGTAATTCACCCCTCCACTTT. As protein: CASRTGGGNSPLHF.

This clonotype was seen ten or more times. The CDR3 spells CASRSLGTSGANVLTF. The CDR3 region has the DNA TGTGCCAGCCGATCCCTAGGGACCTCTGGGGCCAACGTCCTGACTTTC. The V gene is TRBV5-6, the J gene TRBJ2-6, with D possibly being TRBD1 or TRBD2 (5 bases each). CDR3 length equals 16 residues. Trimming removed 7 bases from V and 0 bases from J, with 14 bases in between. Germline assignment: CDR1 SGHDT and CDR2 YYEEEE.

The V and J genes are TRBV2 and TRBJ2-7; D might be TRBD2 (6 bases). This CDR3 spans 14 amino acids. Germline V gene data show CDR1 as SNHLY and CDR2 as FYNNEI. Trimming shortened V by 4 bases and J by 2 bases, and 12 bases separated the two germline ends. CDR3 bases: TGTGCCAGCAGTGGCCCGGGAGCTCCCTACGAGCAGTACGTC. This encodes CASSGPGAPYEQYV.

J is TRBJ1-2 and V is TRBV2, with D perhaps matching TRBD1 (6 bases). Between the trimmed V and J ends, which lost 7 bases and 5 bases, there was a span of 20 bases. Germline loops: CDR1 SNHLY, CDR2 FYNNEI. This CDR3 comprises 15 residues. CDR3 residues: CASTGARDTQYGYTF. The CDR3 nucleotides read TGTGCCAGCACTGGAGCTCGGGACACTCAATATGGCTACACCTTC.

The rearrangement uses TRBV20-1 and TRBJ2-1; TRBD2 might be the D (5 bases). The CDR3 extends over 16 amino acids. Per germline, CDR1 DFQATT and CDR2 SNEGSKA (reference sequence). Trimming removed 3 bases at V and 0 bases at J, with 15 bases between. CDR3 nucleotide sequence: TGCAGTGCTAGGGGTTTGAGGGCCGACTCCTACAATGAGCAGTTCTTC. It codes for CSARGLRADSYNEQFF.

This clonotype was detected only a few times. The rearrangement joins TRBV6-1 to TRBJ1-3, with TRBD1 identical over 8 bases. This CDR3 comprises 14 residues. V lost 5 bases and J lost 6; bases outside the gene matches: 6. Germline lookup yields CDR1 MNHNS and CDR2 SASEGT. As DNA, the CDR3 is TGTGCCAGCAGTCCCGGGACAGGAAAAAACACCATATATTTT. Residues: CASSPGTGKNTIYF.

This clonotype was recorded at least ten times. This chain connects TRBV4-2 to TRBJ2-3; 10 positions agree with TRBD2. The germline V gene encodes CDR1 LGHNA and CDR2 YNFKEQ. J was trimmed by 3 bases and V by 1 base; bases with no gene match: 1. The CDR3 is 15 residues long. The CDR3, as DNA: TGTGCCAGCAGCCAAGTAGCGGGAGGTACAGATACGCAGTATTTT. Its translation: CASSQVAGGTDTQYF.

This clonotype was seen a few times. CDR3 nucleotide sequence: TGCAGTGCTAGAACCGGGACTACCCCTCGGCAGTATTTT. Translating gives CSARTGTTPRQYF. The genes are TRBV20-1 and TRBJ2-3; 7 nucleotides line up with TRBD2. Germline CDR1 and CDR2: DFQATT and SNEGSKA (reference sequence). Unmatched junction bases numbered 10, after V lost 2 bases and J lost 11 bases. CDR3 size: 13 residues.

This clonotype occurred a few times. The V call is TRBV5-5, the J call TRBJ2-7; 9 bases agree with TRBD1. Per the germline V gene, CDR1 is SGHKS and CDR2 is YYEKEE (reference sequence). The CDR3 extends over 16 amino acids. V lost 6 bases to trimming and J lost 3 bases; unmatched junction nucleotides: 13. CDR3 bases: TGTGCCAGCATAATCCTGGGACAGGGTAGGGGCTACGAGCAGTACGTC. Translated: CASIILGQGRGYEQYV.

The CDR3 is CASSYSRDTYQETQYF. CDR3 in DNA: TGTGCCAGCAGTTACTCCCGGGACACGTACCAAGAGACCCAGTACTTC. The rearrangement joins TRBV6-2 or TRBV6-3 to TRBJ2-5; possibly TRBD1 for D (6 bases). Germline lookup yields CDR1 MNHEY and CDR2 SVGEGT. The CDR3 has 16 amino acids. The ends were cut back, 0 bases at V and 0 bases at J, with 11 bases in the middle.

J is TRBJ2-1 and V is TRBV15; D is undetermined. The CDR3 is 13 amino acids. Per the germline V gene, CDR1 is LNHNV and CDR2 is YYDKDF (reference sequence). V gave up 2 bases and J gave up 7 bases, with 9 bases separating them. The CDR3 DNA follows: TGTGCCACCAGCAGACGTGTAGGGAATGAGCAGTTCTTC. Its translation is CATSRRVGNEQFF.

This clonotype was detected a few times. This rearrangement joins TRBV11-2 to TRBJ1-1; maybe TRBD1 (5 bases). CDR3 size: 14 residues. The V end lost 3 bases, the J end lost 5 bases, and 13 bases lay between the germline ends. The germline V gene encodes CDR1 SGHAT and CDR2 FQNNGV. This CDR3 reads CASSFSQGRTEAFF. As DNA, the CDR3 is TGTGCCAGCAGCTTCAGTCAGGGAAGGACTGAAGCTTTCTTT.

The sample holds a few counts of this clonotype. The chain is built from TRBV24-1 and TRBJ2-1, with D possibly TRBD2 on 5 matching bases. Per the germline V gene, CDR1 is KGHDR and CDR2 is SFDVKD. This CDR3 contains 14 residues. The V and J ends lost 3 bases and 2 bases respectively, with 7 bases between them. The CDR3 reads CATSDVLAYNEQFF. In DNA, the CDR3 is TGTGCCACCAGTGATGTACTAGCCTACAATGAGCAGTTCTTC.

This clonotype has more than one count but fewer than ten. The chain joins TRBV4-1 to TRBJ2-3; the match to TRBD2 covers 7 bases. The CDR3 is 15 amino acids. Germline V gene sequence: CDR1 MGHRA, CDR2 YSYEKL. J lost 3 bases, V lost 2 bases, and 5 bases had no gene match. CDR3 in DNA: TGCGCCAGCAGCCAATGGGGGGGTCCGACAGATACGCAGTATTTT. Its protein is CASSQWGGPTDTQYF.

This clonotype was detected a few times. This chain joins TRBV11-2 and TRBJ2-1; the D gene is possibly TRBD2 (5 bases). Deletions cut 5 bases from V and 2 bases from J, with 19 bases between. CDR1 is SGHAT, CDR2 FQNNGV, per germline. The CDR3 spans 17 residues. Here the CDR3 DNA reads TGTGCCAGCAGCCCATTACCAGGAAGCGGTACCTACAATGAGCAGTTCTTC. It codes for CASSPLPGSGTYNEQFF.